What follows are 11 T cell receptor beta chains derived from one specimen sequenced in a study of naive and memory T cell subsets. Four PCR rounds used nested alpha and beta constant region primers plus the SP2 primer. TCRdb reprocessed the 5' RACE reads via MiXCR and lists one record per CDR3 protein. Counted here are tens of thousands of distinct CDR3 sequences, 4.7% occurring once; the ten biggest clones make up about 0.8%. TCR cDNA received a 3' ligated oligonucleotide that carried a UMI. All receptors derive from a female donor in good health.

The chain has TRBV7-6 and TRBJ2-7; TRBD2 agrees at 12 bases. This CDR3 contains 19 residues. The trim removed 1 base at V and 6 bases at J, leaving 16 bases unmatched. The germline V gene encodes CDR1 SGHVS and CDR2 FNYEAQ. CDR3 sequence reads: CASSLEERLAGGPFPEQYF. For the CDR3, the DNA is TGTGCCAGCAGCTTAGAGGAGAGGCTAGCGGGAGGGCCTTTCCCCGAGCAGTACTTC.

The sample holds many counts of this clonotype. The rearrangement joins TRBV20-1 to TRBJ1-1; 9 nucleotides align to TRBD1. CDR1 DFQATT and CDR2 SNEGSKA come from the germline V gene (reference sequence). V gave up 6 bases and J gave up 11 bases; unmatched junction bases: 28. The CDR3 has 18 amino acids. The CDR3 loop is CSASNPRRSETGGFVAFF. The CDR3 DNA sequence: TGCAGTGCGAGTAACCCCCGACGGTCGGAGACAGGGGGATTCGTTGCTTTCTTT.

Worth noting for this clonotype: This may be a read error: a much more frequent sequence differs by one nucleotide. The genes are TRBV19 and TRBJ2-5; TRBD2 is a possible D gene (6 bases). Trimming shortened V by 1 base and J by 3 bases, and 6 bases separated the two germline ends. The germline CDR1 and CDR2 sequences are LNHDA and SQIVND (reference sequence). The length of the CDR3 is 13 residues. CDR3 sequence (DNA): TGTGCCAGTAGTATAGGGGGGGAAGAGACCCAGTACTTC. Its translation is CASSIGGEETQYF. Full variable domain (rest looked up from reference TRBV19 and TRBJ2-5): DGGITQSPKYLFRKEGQNVTLSCEQNLNHDAMYWYRQDPGQGLRLIYYSQIVNDFQKGDIAEGYSVSREKKESFPLTVTSAQKNPTAFYLCASSIGGEETQYFGPGTRLLVL.

The rearrangement uses TRBV6-2 or TRBV6-3 and TRBJ2-4; D not resolved. The CDR3 is 15 amino acids. Germline V lookup: CDR1 MNHEY, CDR2 SVGEGT. The V end lost 7 bases, the J end lost 1 base, and 14 bases lay between the germline ends. CDR3 protein: CASTAPGLAKNIQYF. The CDR3 bases are TGTGCCAGCACCGCCCCAGGTCTGGCCAAAAACATTCAGTACTTC.

The J gene is TRBJ2-1, the V gene TRBV29-1; tentative D call: TRBD1 (6 bases). This CDR3 has 10 amino acids. V dropped 4 bases and J dropped 9 bases, with 7 bases sitting between them. Germline loops: CDR1 SQVTM, CDR2 ANQGSEA. CDR3 sequence (DNA): TGCAGCGTTGCCAGGGGTGAGCAGTTCTTC. Protein: CSVARGEQFF.

This clonotype was found many times. The V gene is TRBV10-1, the J gene TRBJ2-3; tentatively, D is TRBD1 (5 bases). The CDR3 is 13 amino acids. Per germline, CDR1 WNHNN and CDR2 SYGVQD (reference sequence). Trimming removed 6 bases from V and 2 bases from J, with 9 bases in between. This CDR3 is CASRTDPTDTQYF. As DNA, the CDR3 is TGCGCCAGCAGGACAGACCCCACAGATACGCAGTATTTT.

This clonotype was detected only a few times. This chain uses TRBV19 with TRBJ1-1; D uncertain. Germline assignment: CDR1 LNHDA and CDR2 SQIVND (reference sequence). The CDR3 loop spans 13 amino acids. V lost 3 bases and J 4 bases, leaving 9 bases between the germline ends. The CDR3 nucleotides read TGTGCCAGTAGTATGATGGTGGGCACTGAAGCTTTCTTT. Amino acids: CASSMMVGTEAFF.

This clonotype was seen many times. CDR3 coding DNA: TGCAGCGTTGAGAGGGCGGGAGCGGGTTACAATGAGCAGTTCTTC. Encoded protein: CSVERAGAGYNEQFF. The chain joins TRBV29-1 to TRBJ2-1; TRBD2 matches 7 bases. This CDR3 region has 15 residues. V lost 3 bases, J lost 4 bases, and 9 bases stayed unmatched. Germline CDR1 and CDR2: SQVTM and ANQGSEA.

Ten or more counts support this clonotype. In nucleotides, the CDR3 is TGCAGCGTCTTCAGGGCCGGGGAGCTGTTTTTT. The encoded protein is CSVFRAGELFF. The V gene is TRBV29-1, the J gene TRBJ2-2; a weak D match, TRBD1 (5 bases). This CDR3 spans 11 amino acids. Germline V lookup: CDR1 SQVTM, CDR2 ANQGSEA. Trimming shortened V by 6 bases and J by 6 bases, and 8 bases separated the two germline ends.

J is TRBJ2-5 and V is TRBV11-2, with D tentatively TRBD2 (5 bases). Germline assignment: CDR1 SGHAT and CDR2 FQNNGV. The ends were cut back, 2 bases at V and 5 bases at J, with 6 bases in the middle. The CDR3 is 12 amino acids. CDR3 coding DNA: TGTGCCAGCAGCTTAAAGCGGGAGACCCAGTACTTC. Translating it yields CASSLKRETQYF. The whole variable domain, filled in from reference TRBV11-2 and TRBJ2-5, reads EAGVAQSPRYKIIEKRQSVAFWCNPISGHATLYWYQQILGQGPKLLIQFQNNGVVDDSQLPKDRFSAERLKGVDSTLKIQPAKLEDSAVYLCASSLKRETQYFGPGTRLLVL.

In this sample, this clonotype turned up many times. This rearrangement joins TRBV6-2 or TRBV6-3 to TRBJ2-7; D gene ambiguous. Trimming stripped 7 bases from V and 5 bases from J, with 12 bases between. From germline, CDR1 is MNHEY and CDR2 SVGEGT. This CDR3 spans 12 amino acids. CDR3 coding DNA: TGTGCCAGCAAGACCCCGTGGGACGAGCAGTACTTC. Protein sequence: CASKTPWDEQYF.